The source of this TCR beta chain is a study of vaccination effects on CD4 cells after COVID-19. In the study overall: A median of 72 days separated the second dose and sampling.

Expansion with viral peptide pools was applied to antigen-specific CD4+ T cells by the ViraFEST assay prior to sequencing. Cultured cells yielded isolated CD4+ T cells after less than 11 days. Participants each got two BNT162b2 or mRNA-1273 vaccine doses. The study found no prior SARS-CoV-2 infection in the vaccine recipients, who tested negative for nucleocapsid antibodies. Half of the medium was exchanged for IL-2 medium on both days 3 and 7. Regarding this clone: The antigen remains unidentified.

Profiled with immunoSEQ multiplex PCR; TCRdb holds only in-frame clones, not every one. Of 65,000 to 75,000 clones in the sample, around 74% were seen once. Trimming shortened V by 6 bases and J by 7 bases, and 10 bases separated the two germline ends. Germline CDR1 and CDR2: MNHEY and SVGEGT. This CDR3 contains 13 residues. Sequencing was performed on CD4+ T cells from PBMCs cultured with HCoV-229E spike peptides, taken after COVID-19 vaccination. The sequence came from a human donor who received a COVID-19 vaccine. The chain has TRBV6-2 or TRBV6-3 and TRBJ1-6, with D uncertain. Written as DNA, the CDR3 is TGTGCCAGCAGCCTAGATGGGAATTCACCCCTCCACTTT. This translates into CASSLDGNSPLHF.